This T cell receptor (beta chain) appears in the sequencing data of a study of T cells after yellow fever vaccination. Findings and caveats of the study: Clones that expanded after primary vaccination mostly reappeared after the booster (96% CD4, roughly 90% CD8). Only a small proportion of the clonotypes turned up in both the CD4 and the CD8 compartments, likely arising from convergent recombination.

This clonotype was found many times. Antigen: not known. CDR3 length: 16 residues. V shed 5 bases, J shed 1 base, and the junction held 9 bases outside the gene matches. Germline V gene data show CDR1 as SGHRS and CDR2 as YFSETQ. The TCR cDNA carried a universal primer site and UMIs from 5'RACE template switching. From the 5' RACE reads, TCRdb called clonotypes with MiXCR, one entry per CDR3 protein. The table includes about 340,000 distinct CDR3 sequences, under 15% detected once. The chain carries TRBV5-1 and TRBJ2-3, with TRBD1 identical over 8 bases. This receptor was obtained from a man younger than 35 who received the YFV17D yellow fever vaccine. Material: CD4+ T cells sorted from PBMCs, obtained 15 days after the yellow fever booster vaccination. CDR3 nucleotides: TGCGCCAGCAGATCACCAGGGGGCGAAGGCACAGATACGCAGTATTTT. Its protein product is CASRSPGGEGTDTQYF.